The 23 T cell receptor beta chains reported below all come from one sample, sequenced in a study of T cell responses to AZD1222 COVID-19 vaccine. TCRdb's table, derived via immunoSEQ multiplex PCR, lists solely in-frame clones and lacks some. In the table there are about 140,000 clones, 88% of which are singletons. The sequenced sample was peripheral blood, obtained on day 0 of AZD1222 vaccination. Receptor source: an adult in good health.

This clone was observed a single time. As DNA, the CDR3 is TGTGCCAGCAGCCCCAGGGGTACTGGCTACACCTTC. This sequence encodes CASSPRGTGYTF. The V call is TRBV7-8, the J call TRBJ1-2, with a weak D call TRBD1 (6 bases). Deletions cut 5 bases from V and 7 bases from J, with 11 bases between. Per the germline V gene, CDR1 is SGHVS and CDR2 is FQNEAQ. The CDR3 runs to 12 residues.

The chain couples TRBV19 to TRBJ1-3; no reliable D call. With 3 bases removed from V and 3 bases from J, the gap between germline ends came to 9 bases. The CDR3 length is 14 residues. Per germline, CDR1 LNHDA and CDR2 SQIVND (reference sequence). CDR3 loop: CASSISANGNTIYF. CDR3 coding DNA: TGTGCCAGTAGTATTTCGGCAAATGGAAACACCATATATTTT. The full variable domain, rest sourced from reference TRBV19 and TRBJ1-3, is DGGITQSPKYLFRKEGQNVTLSCEQNLNHDAMYWYRQDPGQGLRLIYYSQIVNDFQKGDIAEGYSVSREKKESFPLTVTSAQKNPTAFYLCASSISANGNTIYFGEGSWLTVV.

This chain uses TRBV19 with TRBJ1-4; 7 bases agree with TRBD1. CDR3 length: 15 residues. With V trimmed by 5 bases and J by 5 bases, 8 bases remained unmatched. Germline CDR1 LNHDA, CDR2 SQIVND (reference sequence). CDR3 loop: CASSPRQGGNEKLFF. The CDR3 DNA reads as TGTGCCAGTAGTCCTAGACAGGGAGGGAATGAAAAACTGTTTTTT.

There are many counts of this clone. The CDR3 protein is CASSLFRTYNEQFF. CDR3 DNA: TGTGCCAGCAGTTTATTCCGGACCTACAATGAGCAGTTCTTC. The gene calls are TRBV27 and TRBJ2-1; D is unclear. Per the germline V gene, CDR1 is MNHEY and CDR2 is SMNVEV (reference sequence). V gave up 1 base and J gave up 2 bases, with 6 bases separating them. The length of the CDR3 is 14 residues.

The chain uses TRBV9 and TRBJ1-1; D gene ambiguous. V lost 4 bases and J 0 bases, leaving 13 bases between the germline ends. The CDR3 extends over 15 amino acids. From germline, CDR1 is SGDLS and CDR2 YYNGEE. Here the CDR3 reads CASSLRGDMNTEAFF. CDR3 sequence (DNA): TGTGCCAGCAGCCTCCGCGGCGACATGAACACTGAAGCTTTCTTT.

This chain links TRBV5-1 with TRBJ2-2; TRBD1 might be the D (6 bases). From germline, CDR1 is SGHRS and CDR2 YFSETQ. V lost 5 bases, J lost 0 bases, and 11 bases lay in between. The CDR3 contains 15 residues. DNA for the CDR3: TGCGCCAGCAGACCGGGGACACCGAACACCGGGGAGCTGTTTTTT. Encoded protein: CASRPGTPNTGELFF. Using reference TRBV5-1 and TRBJ2-2 for the parts outside the CDR3, the full variable domain is KAGVTQTPRYLIKTRGQQVTLSCSPISGHRSVSWYQQTPGQGLQFLFEYFSETQRNKGNFPGRFSGRQFSNSRSEMNVSTLELGDSALYLCASRPGTPNTGELFFGEGSRLTVL.

The V gene is TRBV7-2, the J gene TRBJ2-7, with D possibly matching TRBD2 (5 bases). Germline V gene sequence: CDR1 SGHTA, CDR2 FQGNSA. Trimming removed 0 bases from V and 5 bases from J, with 11 bases in between. CDR3 size: 14 residues. The CDR3: CASSLAFRGNEQYF. The CDR3 DNA follows: TGTGCCAGCAGCTTAGCCTTCCGGGGTAACGAGCAGTACTTC.

The rearrangement uses TRBV7-8 and TRBJ1-1; D is unresolved. This CDR3 spans 12 amino acids. The germline gives CDR1 SGHVS, CDR2 FQNEAQ. Trimming removed 5 bases from V and 8 bases from J, with 12 bases in between. CDR3 DNA sequence: TGTGCCAGCAGCCAGACCCGTAGGGAAGCTTTCTTT. Protein product: CASSQTRREAFF.

This clone showed up just once. This rearrangement joins TRBV4-3 to TRBJ2-1, with 11 bases fitting TRBD2. Germline CDR1 reads LGHNA; CDR2 reads YSLEER. The CDR3 consists of 16 residues. Germline trimming cut 0 bases from V and 8 bases from J; bases unmatched to any gene: 6. CDR3 protein: CASSQDLAGGLHEQFF. The CDR3, as DNA: TGCGCCAGCAGCCAAGATTTAGCGGGAGGGCTGCATGAGCAGTTCTTC.

The CDR3 nucleotides are TGTGCCAGCAGTTTGGTTTGGGACAACTCCTACGAGCAGTACTTC. Translated, it gives CASSLVWDNSYEQYF. This rearrangement joins TRBV28 to TRBJ2-7; D possibly corresponds to TRBD1 (6 bases). The CDR3 has 15 residues. V lost 3 bases to trimming and J lost 0 bases, with 12 bases between them. Germline CDR1 reads MDHEN; CDR2 reads SYDVKM.

This chain uses TRBV20-1 with TRBJ1-2; D is unclear. Trimming shortened V by 3 bases and J by 0 bases, and 8 bases separated the two germline ends. Looked up from germline, CDR1 is DFQATT and CDR2 is SNEGSKA (reference sequence). There are 13 residues in the CDR3. The CDR3 bases are TGCAGTGCTAGTCGTGAGACTAACTATGGCTACACCTTC. Encoded protein: CSASRETNYGYTF.

The chain links TRBV7-2 to TRBJ1-5; D remains unclear. Trimming took 0 bases from V and 3 from J, leaving 12 bases between them. Germline V gene data show CDR1 as SGHTA and CDR2 as FQGNSA. The CDR3 extends over 16 amino acids. The CDR3 bases are TGTGCCAGCAGCTTAGCGACACAAGGGAACAATCAGCCCCAGCATTTT. It yields the protein CASSLATQGNNQPQHF.

The V call is TRBV6-5, the J call TRBJ2-2; TRBD2 agrees at 10 bases. CDR3 size: 16 residues. V shed 2 bases and J 2 bases; nucleotides not matched to a gene: 2. Germline V gene data show CDR1 as MNHEY and CDR2 as SVGAGI. The CDR3 DNA sequence: TGTGCCAGCAGTTACAGGACTAGCGGTAACACCGGGGAGCTGTTTTTT. The encoded protein is CASSYRTSGNTGELFF.

This clone was detected only a few times. This sequence joins TRBV6-5 and TRBJ1-6; no definite D call. The V gene's germline CDR1 is MNHEY and CDR2 SVGAGI. V shed 2 bases and J shed 10 bases, with 12 bases lying between them. The CDR3 totals 14 residues. CDR3 nucleotides: TGTGCCAGCAGTTACACGGGGTTCCGCTCACCCCTCCACTTT. This sequence encodes CASSYTGFRSPLHF.

The table lists this clone with a count of one. This chain joins TRBV4-1 and TRBJ2-2; D call uncertain. With 0 bases removed from V and 1 base from J, the gap between germline ends came to 9 bases. This CDR3 comprises 16 residues. Germline V lookup: CDR1 MGHRA, CDR2 YSYEKL. The chain's CDR3 is CASSQEDGKNTGELFF. CDR3 nucleotide sequence: TGCGCCAGCAGCCAAGAAGACGGAAAGAACACCGGGGAGCTGTTTTTT.

The J gene is TRBJ1-5, the V gene TRBV4-1, with D unclear. CDR1 MGHRA and CDR2 YSYEKL come from the germline V gene. This CDR3 region has 15 residues. Between the trimmed V and J ends, which lost 0 bases and 7 bases, there was a span of 13 bases. This CDR3 is CASSQEAPFRQPQHF. CDR3 DNA: TGCGCCAGCAGCCAAGAAGCCCCTTTTCGGCAGCCCCAGCATTTT.

The chain uses TRBV5-1 and TRBJ2-7; unclear D gene. V gave up 0 bases and J gave up 4 bases, with 20 bases separating them. Germline CDR1 SGHRS, CDR2 YFSETQ. The CDR3 covers 17 residues. The CDR3 reads CASSLDGRPGPWYEQYF. Here the CDR3 DNA reads TGCGCCAGCAGCTTGGATGGTCGGCCCGGGCCCTGGTACGAGCAGTACTTC.

This chain connects TRBV27 to TRBJ1-4; D is perhaps TRBD1 (5 bases). Deletions cut 5 bases from V and 3 bases from J, with 13 bases between. Germline values: CDR1 MNHEY, CDR2 SMNVEV (reference sequence). This CDR3 region has 15 residues. The CDR3 here is CASSLQGKANEKLFF. DNA of the CDR3: TGTGCCAGCAGTCTCCAGGGAAAGGCTAATGAAAAACTGTTTTTT.

CDR3 bases: TGTGCCAGCAGCTTAGCGATTCACCCCAACGAGCAGTTCTTC. This sequence encodes CASSLAIHPNEQFF. This rearrangement joins TRBV7-6 to TRBJ2-1; the D is unclear. The CDR3 is 14 residues long. The V and J ends lost 0 bases and 10 bases respectively, with 13 bases between them. Germline V gene lookup returns CDR1 SGHVS and CDR2 FNYEAQ.

The V gene is TRBV27, the J gene TRBJ2-1; 9 positions agree with TRBD2. The CDR3 is 15 residues long. Germline V gives CDR1 MNHEY, CDR2 SMNVEV (reference sequence). V was pared by 3 bases and J by 8 bases, with 8 bases of the junction left unmatched. This CDR3 is CASSFRVSGSYEQFF. The DNA for the CDR3 is TGTGCCAGCAGTTTCAGGGTTAGCGGGAGCTATGAGCAGTTCTTC.

Details on this clone: The junction does not match germline at one end; this may be a read error. The J gene is TRBJ2-1, the V gene TRBV24-1, with D perhaps TRBD1 (6 bases). The CDR3 spans 13 residues. The germline gives CDR1 KGHDR, CDR2 SFDVKD. The CDR3 region is CATSDPQGSSVIF. The CDR3, as DNA: TGTGCCACCAGTGATCCTCAGGGGTCTTCGGTGATCTTC.

The V and J genes are TRBV18 and TRBJ2-2; 8 bases agree with TRBD2. V was pared by 6 bases and J by 2 bases, with 11 bases of the junction left unmatched. The CDR3 extends over 17 amino acids. Per germline, CDR1 KGHSH and CDR2 LQKENI. The CDR3 DNA reads as TGTGCCAGCTCCCCGAGGGCCAGCGGGGGCAACACCGGGGAGCTGTTTTTT. Protein product: CASSPRASGGNTGELFF.

The chain links TRBV30 to TRBJ1-4; D gene ambiguous. The CDR3 runs 14 residues. Germline assignment: CDR1 GTSNPN and CDR2 SVGIG (reference sequence). Trimming pared 3 bases from V and 4 bases from J, leaving 12 bases between. The CDR3 nucleotides read TGTGCCTGGAGAAAGGGCCAAGATAATGAAAAACTGTTTTTT. Its protein is CAWRKGQDNEKLFF.